The T cell receptor (beta chain) described here comes from a study of T cell responses to AZD1222 COVID-19 vaccine. TCRdb's table, derived via immunoSEQ multiplex PCR, lists solely in-frame clones and lacks some. The table records about 200,000 clones, approximately 95% of them present only once. The study's findings and limits: Mostly white British, mostly female donors; authors suggested clonal diversity may be underestimated. Vaccine-associated CD4 TCRs ranged over spike, dominating at 160-218 and 743-854.

The CDR3 consists of 14 residues. CDR1 SGHRS and CDR2 YFSETQ come from the germline V gene. Trimming removed 3 bases from V and 4 bases from J, with 11 bases in between. A word on this clone: The antigen is unknown.

This material consisted of peripheral blood, taken 28 days after the second AZD1222 dose. The TCR was taken from an adult who received the AZD1222 COVID-19 vaccine. The chain uses TRBV5-1 and TRBJ2-1, with no clear D. The CDR3 here is CASSSPLKYNEQFF. The CDR3 DNA is TGCGCCAGCAGCTCTCCGCTTAAATACAATGAGCAGTTCTTC.